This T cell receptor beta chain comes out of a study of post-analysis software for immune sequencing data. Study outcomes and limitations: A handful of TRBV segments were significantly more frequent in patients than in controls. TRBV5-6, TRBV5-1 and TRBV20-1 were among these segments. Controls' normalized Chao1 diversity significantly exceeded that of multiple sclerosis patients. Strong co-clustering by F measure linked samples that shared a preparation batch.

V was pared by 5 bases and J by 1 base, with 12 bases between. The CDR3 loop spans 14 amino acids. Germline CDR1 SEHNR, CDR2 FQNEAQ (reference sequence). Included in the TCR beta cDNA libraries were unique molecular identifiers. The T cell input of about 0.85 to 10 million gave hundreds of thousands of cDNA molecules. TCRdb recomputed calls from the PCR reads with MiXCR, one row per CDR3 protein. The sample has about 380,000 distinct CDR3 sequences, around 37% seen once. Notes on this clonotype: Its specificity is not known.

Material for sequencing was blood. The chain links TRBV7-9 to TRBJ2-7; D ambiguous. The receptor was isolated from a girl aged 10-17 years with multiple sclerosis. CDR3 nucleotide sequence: TGTGCCAGCAGCGCACGATACCGATCCTACGAGCAGTACTTC. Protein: CASSARYRSYEQYF.